This T cell receptor beta chain is drawn from a study of T cell responses to AZD1222 COVID-19 vaccine. A note on this clone: Its matching antigen is unknown.

Regarding the study as a whole: The study sampled repertoires only after the peak T cell response. Per reports, nearly half of all spike-specific TCRs target regions that are unmutated in variants. The donor cohort was predominantly white British with a female majority, and clonal diversity may have been underestimated. Only a handful of AZD1222 recipients, five to seven in all, had baseline seropositivity.

Some clones are missing from TCRdb's copy, which holds only in-frame ones; the method was immunoSEQ multiplex PCR. The data show 150,000 or so clones, 75% to 90% seen once. The TCR sequence derives from an adult in good health. The sequences come from peripheral blood, collected on day 0 of MenACWY control vaccination.

CDR3 amino acids: CASSPSHNSLYKTQYF. The CDR3 DNA reads TGTGCCAGCAGCCCTTCCCATAACTCTCTCTACAAGACCCAGTACTTC. V usage is TRBV3-1 (or the pseudogene TRBV3-2) and J usage is TRBJ2-5, with D hard to call. Germline V gene data show CDR1 as LGHDT and CDR2 as YNNKEL (reference sequence). Between the trimmed V and J ends, which lost 4 bases and 6 bases, there was a span of 21 bases. The CDR3 totals 16 residues.